The present TCR beta chain was sequenced within a study of beta chain features in type 1 diabetes. Study context: Taken together, all samples contributed 107,917,701 examined sorted cells.

The germline gives CDR1 MGHDK, CDR2 SYGVNS. CDR3 length equals 12 residues. V dropped 5 bases and J dropped 0 bases, with 4 bases sitting between them. Sequenced material consisted of expressed TCRB transcripts (all of the isolated RNA was reverse transcribed). The data were produced by immunoSEQ multiplex PCR, yet TCRdb's version contains in-frame clones alone and is incomplete. Here the sample spans roughly 300,000 clones, under 8.5% being singletons. The sample consisted of central memory CD4+ T cells from blood. The receptor was isolated from a woman aged 18-29 years in good health. V is TRBV25-1 and J is TRBJ2-5; D is ambiguous. CDR3 DNA sequence: TGTGCCAGCAGTAGGTACCAAGAGACCCAGTACTTC. This encodes CASSRYQETQYF.